This TCR beta chain is drawn from a study of technical replicates of blood from a few donors. Germline values: CDR1 SEHNR, CDR2 FQNEAQ (reference sequence). The V end was cut by 5 bases, the J end by 9 bases, with 14 bases between. The CDR3 runs 13 residues. Repertoires were generated with immunoSEQ multiplex PCR, while TCRdb's copy carries only in-frame clones and drops some. This table has 10,000 to 15,000 clones, roughly 83% appearing once. The sequencing sample was made of PBMCs. The rearrangement uses TRBV7-9 and TRBJ2-1; possibly TRBD2 for D (5 bases). This receptor was taken from a human donor in good health. Here the CDR3 reads CASSPRGGPEQFF. In nucleotides, the CDR3 is TGTGCCAGCAGCCCCCGGGGTGGGCCTGAGCAGTTCTTC.